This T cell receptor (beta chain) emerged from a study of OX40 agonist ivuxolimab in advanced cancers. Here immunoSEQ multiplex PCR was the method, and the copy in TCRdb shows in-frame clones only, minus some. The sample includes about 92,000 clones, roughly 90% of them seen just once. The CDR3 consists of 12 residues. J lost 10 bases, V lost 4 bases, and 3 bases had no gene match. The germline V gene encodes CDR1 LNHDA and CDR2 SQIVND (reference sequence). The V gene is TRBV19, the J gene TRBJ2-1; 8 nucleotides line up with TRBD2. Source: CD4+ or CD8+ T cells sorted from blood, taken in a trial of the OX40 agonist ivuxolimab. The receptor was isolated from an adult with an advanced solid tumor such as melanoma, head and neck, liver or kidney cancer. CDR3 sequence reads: CASSKIAGEQFF. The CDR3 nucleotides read TGTGCCAGTAGTAAAATAGCGGGAGAGCAGTTCTTC.